The 17 T cell receptor beta chains below all came from one sample that was sequenced in a study of T cells in localized non-small cell lung cancer. Some clones are missing from TCRdb's copy, which holds only in-frame ones; the method was immunoSEQ multiplex PCR. The sample carries 70,000 to 80,000 clones, more than 75% recorded once. The sequenced sample was peripheral blood, obtained before any cancer treatment. The receptors shown here come from a woman aged 40 to 75 with stage I squamous cell lung carcinoma.

The chain joins TRBV2 to TRBJ1-1; 7 bases are shared with TRBD1. Germline trimming cut 2 bases from V and 0 bases from J; bases unmatched to any gene: 9. This CDR3 region has 17 residues. In germline, CDR1 is SNHLY, CDR2 FYNNEI. The CDR3 DNA follows: TGTGCCAGCAGTGAAAGGGGCAGGGGGGGTGTGAACACTGAAGCTTTCTTT. Protein sequence: CASSERGRGGVNTEAFF.

This rearrangement joins TRBV10-3 to TRBJ1-2; D possibly corresponds to TRBD1 (5 bases). The CDR3 runs 14 residues. Trimming left V 6 bases short and J 7 bases short, with 18 bases between. Germline lookup yields CDR1 ENHRY and CDR2 SYGVKD. The CDR3: CAIRLQVGDGGYTF. The CDR3, as DNA: TGTGCCATCAGGCTACAGGTTGGGGACGGTGGCTACACCTTC.

The V call is TRBV5-4, the J call TRBJ1-2; TRBD1 aligns across 8 bases. The CDR3 is 15 residues long. The J segment lost 5 bases and the V segment lost 0 bases, leaving 6 bases of the junction unmatched. CDR1 SGHNT and CDR2 YYREEE come from the germline V gene (reference sequence). Written as DNA, the CDR3 is TGTGCCAGCAGCTTGGGCCCGACAGGGGAGTATGGCTACACCTTC. As protein: CASSLGPTGEYGYTF. The full variable domain, rest sourced from reference TRBV5-4 and TRBJ1-2, is ETGVTQSPTHLIKTRGQQVTLRCSSQSGHNTVSWYQQALGQGPQFIFQYYREEENGRGNFPPRFSGLQFPNYSSELNVNALELDDSALYLCASSLGPTGEYGYTFGSGTRLTVV.

The J gene is TRBJ2-3, the V gene TRBV7-2; 13 nucleotides align to TRBD2. This CDR3 contains 17 residues. Trimming cost V 3 bases and J 5 bases; bases outside gene matches: 8. CDR1 and CDR2 from the germline V gene are SGHTA and FQGNSA. The CDR3: CASSFLPLAGGQDTQYF. Here the CDR3 DNA reads TGTGCCAGCAGCTTCCTCCCACTAGCGGGGGGGCAAGATACGCAGTATTTT.

This chain connects TRBV5-6 to TRBJ1-3; 7 bases match TRBD1. V lost 3 bases, J lost 0 bases, and 3 bases stayed unmatched. There are 15 residues in the CDR3. Looked up from germline, CDR1 is SGHDT and CDR2 is YYEEEE. In nucleotides, the CDR3 is TGTGCCAGCAGCTACAGGGGCTCCTCTGGAAACACCATATATTTT. It yields the protein CASSYRGSSGNTIYF. Using reference TRBV5-6 and TRBJ1-3 for the parts outside the CDR3, the full variable domain is DAGVTQSPTHLIKTRGQQVTLRCSPKSGHDTVSWYQQALGQGPQFIFQYYEEEERQRGNFPDRFSGHQFPNYSSELNVNALLLGDSALYLCASSYRGSSGNTIYFGEGSWLTVV.

This rearrangement joins TRBV2 to TRBJ2-1, with TRBD1 as a possible D gene (6 bases). V was shortened by 8 bases and J by 4 bases, with 9 bases between the two germline ends. From germline, CDR1 is SNHLY and CDR2 FYNNEI. The CDR3 is made up of 12 amino acids. DNA for the CDR3: TGTGCCAGCCCAGGGGATTACAATGAGCAGTTCTTC. This gives the protein CASPGDYNEQFF.

V is TRBV5-8 and J is TRBJ2-1; no definite D call. Trimming left V 0 bases short and J 3 bases short, with 7 bases between. The CDR3 covers 14 residues. CDR1 is SGHTS and CDR2 is YDEGEE in the germline V gene. The CDR3 DNA is TGTGCCAGCAGCTTGGCGGCAGACTACAATGAGCAGTTCTTC. It translates to CASSLAADYNEQFF.

The chain uses TRBV15 and TRBJ1-5; TRBD1 is a possible D gene (5 bases). Germline V gene data show CDR1 as LNHNV and CDR2 as YYDKDF (reference sequence). V shed 0 bases and J shed 6 bases, with 12 bases lying between them. The CDR3 is made up of 15 amino acids. The DNA for the CDR3 is TGTGCCACCAGCAGAGATGGAGGGGTGGGTCAGCCCCAGCATTTT. Translating gives CATSRDGGVGQPQHF. The full variable domain, rest sourced from reference TRBV15 and TRBJ1-5, is DAMVIQNPRYQVTQFGKPVTLSCSQTLNHNVMYWYQQKSSQAPKLLFHYYDKDFNNEADTPDNFQSRRPNTSFCFLDIRSPGLGDTAMYLCATSRDGGVGQPQHFGDGTRLSIL.

This clone was found once. The rearrangement links TRBV11-2 to TRBJ1-2; D not resolved. In germline, CDR1 is SGHAT, CDR2 FQNNGV. This CDR3 spans 15 amino acids. V was clipped by 0 bases and J by 8 bases, with 16 bases between them. CDR3 protein: CASSLDFAGLMGYTF. In DNA form, the CDR3 reads TGTGCCAGCAGCTTAGATTTCGCTGGACTTATGGGCTACACCTTC.

The V gene is TRBV5-1, the J gene TRBJ1-2; D is unclear. The germline CDR1 and CDR2 sequences are SGHRS and YFSETQ. CDR3 length equals 12 residues. Trimming cost V 4 bases and J 0 bases, with 4 bases left between them. In DNA form, the CDR3 reads TGCGCCAGCAGCGTACCTAACTATGGCTACACCTTC. It codes for CASSVPNYGYTF.

The rearrangement links TRBV19 to TRBJ2-3, with 10 positions matching TRBD1. This CDR3 region has 13 residues. Losses at the gene ends were 10 bases for V and 4 bases for J; bases not matched to a gene: 5. In germline, CDR1 is LNHDA, CDR2 SQIVND (reference sequence). CDR3 nucleotides: TGTGCCATCTCCGGGACAGGGGCAGATACGCAGTATTTT. Translated: CAISGTGADTQYF. Full variable domain (remainder filled in from reference TRBV19 and TRBJ2-3): DGGITQSPKYLFRKEGQNVTLSCEQNLNHDAMYWYRQDPGQGLRLIYYSQIVNDFQKGDIAEGYSVSREKKESFPLTVTSAQKNPTAFYLCAISGTGADTQYFGPGTRLTVL.

This rearrangement joins TRBV2 to TRBJ1-1, with 8 nucleotides matching TRBD1. CDR1 is SNHLY, CDR2 FYNNEI, per germline. Trimming cost V 4 bases and J 4 bases; bases outside gene matches: 8. The CDR3 has 15 amino acids. CDR3 in amino acids: CASSVPGGAGTEAFF. The CDR3 DNA follows: TGTGCCAGCAGTGTCCCAGGGGGCGCAGGCACTGAAGCTTTCTTT.

V and J are TRBV11-2 and TRBJ1-1, with 7 bases fitting TRBD1. The J segment lost 5 bases and the V segment lost 1 base, leaving 4 bases of the junction unmatched. Germline assignment: CDR1 SGHAT and CDR2 FQNNGV. The CDR3 is 14 residues long. The CDR3 DNA reads TGTGCCAGCAGCTTAGCAGGGGGGTGGACTGAAGCTTTCTTT. Translated: CASSLAGGWTEAFF.

The chain has TRBV21-1 and TRBJ2-2; the D call in the table, TRBD1, was not verified against the DNA. TRBV21-1 has pseudogene status. The CDR3 spans 20 residues. The CDR3 nucleotides are TGTGCCAGCAGCCCTAGAGGCCGGGACAGGGGGCGAAAGGGCACCGGGGAGCTGTTTTTT. Translation: CASSPRGRDRGRKGTGELFF.

The CDR3 loop is CATSRDSSGTGGETQYF. CDR3 in DNA: TGTGCCACCAGCAGAGATAGTTCCGGGACAGGGGGGGAGACCCAGTACTTC. V is TRBV15 and J is TRBJ2-5; 11 positions match TRBD1. Trimming took 0 bases from V and 5 from J; bases not matched to a gene: 8. The CDR3 has 17 residues. Germline-derived CDR1 and CDR2 are LNHNV and YYDKDF (reference sequence).

This clone was observed once. The CDR3 spells CASSPSWGVGYGYTF. The CDR3 DNA follows: TGTGCCAGTAGTCCCTCCTGGGGGGTGGGCTATGGCTACACCTTC. This chain joins TRBV19 and TRBJ1-2, with D perhaps matching TRBD1 (5 bases). The V end lost 5 bases, the J end lost 4 bases, and 17 bases lay between the germline ends. Germline CDR1 is LNHDA and CDR2 is SQIVND (reference sequence). The CDR3 is 15 residues long.

This sequence joins TRBV10-2 and TRBJ2-7; perhaps TRBD1 as D (6 bases). V was clipped by 2 bases and J by 3 bases, with 8 bases between them. This CDR3 spans 13 amino acids. The germline CDR1 and CDR2 sequences are WSHSY and SAAADI. The CDR3 DNA is TGCGCCAGCAGTGAGAGGGGGAACTACGAGCAGTACTTC. Protein sequence: CASSERGNYEQYF.